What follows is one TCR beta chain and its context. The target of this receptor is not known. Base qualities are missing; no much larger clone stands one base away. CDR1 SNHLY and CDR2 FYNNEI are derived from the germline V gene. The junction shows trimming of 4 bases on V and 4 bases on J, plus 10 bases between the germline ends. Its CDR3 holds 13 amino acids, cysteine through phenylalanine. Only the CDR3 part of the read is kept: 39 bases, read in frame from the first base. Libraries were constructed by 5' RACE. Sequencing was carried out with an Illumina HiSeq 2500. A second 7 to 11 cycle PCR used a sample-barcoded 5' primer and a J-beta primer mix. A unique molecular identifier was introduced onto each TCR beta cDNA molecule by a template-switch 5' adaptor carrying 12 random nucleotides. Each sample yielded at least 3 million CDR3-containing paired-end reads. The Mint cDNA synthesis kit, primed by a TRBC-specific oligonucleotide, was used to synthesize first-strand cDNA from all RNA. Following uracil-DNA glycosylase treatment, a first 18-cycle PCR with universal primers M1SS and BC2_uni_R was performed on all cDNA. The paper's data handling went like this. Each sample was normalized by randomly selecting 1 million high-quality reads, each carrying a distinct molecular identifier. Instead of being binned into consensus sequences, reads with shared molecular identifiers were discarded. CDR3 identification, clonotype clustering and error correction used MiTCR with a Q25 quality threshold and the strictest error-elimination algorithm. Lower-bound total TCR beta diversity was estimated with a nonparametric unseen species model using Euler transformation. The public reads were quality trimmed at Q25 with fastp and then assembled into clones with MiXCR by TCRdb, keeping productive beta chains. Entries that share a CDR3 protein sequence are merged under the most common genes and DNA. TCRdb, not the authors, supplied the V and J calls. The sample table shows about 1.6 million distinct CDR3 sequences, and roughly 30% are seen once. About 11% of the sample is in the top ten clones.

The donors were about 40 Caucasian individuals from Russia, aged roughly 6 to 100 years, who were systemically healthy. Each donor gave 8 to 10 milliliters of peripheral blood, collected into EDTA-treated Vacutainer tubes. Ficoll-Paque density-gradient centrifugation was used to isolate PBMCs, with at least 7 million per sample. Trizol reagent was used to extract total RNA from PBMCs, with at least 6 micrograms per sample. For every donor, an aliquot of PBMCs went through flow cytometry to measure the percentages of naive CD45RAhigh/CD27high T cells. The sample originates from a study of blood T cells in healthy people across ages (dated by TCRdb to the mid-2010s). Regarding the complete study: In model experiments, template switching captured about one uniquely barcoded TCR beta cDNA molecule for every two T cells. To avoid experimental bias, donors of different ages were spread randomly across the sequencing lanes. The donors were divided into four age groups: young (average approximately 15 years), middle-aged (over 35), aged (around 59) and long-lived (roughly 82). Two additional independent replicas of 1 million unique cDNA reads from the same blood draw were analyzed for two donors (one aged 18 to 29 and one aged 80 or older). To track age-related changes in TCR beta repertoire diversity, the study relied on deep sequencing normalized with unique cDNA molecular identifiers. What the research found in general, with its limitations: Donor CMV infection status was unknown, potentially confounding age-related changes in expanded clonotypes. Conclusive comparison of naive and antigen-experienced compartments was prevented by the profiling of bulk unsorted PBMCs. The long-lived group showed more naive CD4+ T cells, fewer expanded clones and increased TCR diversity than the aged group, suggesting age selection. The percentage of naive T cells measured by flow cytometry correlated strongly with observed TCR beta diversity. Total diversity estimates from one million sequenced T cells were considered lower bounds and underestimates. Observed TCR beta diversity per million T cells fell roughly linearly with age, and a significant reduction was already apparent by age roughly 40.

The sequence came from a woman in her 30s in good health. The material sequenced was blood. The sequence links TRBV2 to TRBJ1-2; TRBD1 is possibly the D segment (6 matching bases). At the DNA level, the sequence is TGTGCCAGCAGTGGGACAGACTCCTATGGCTACACCTTC. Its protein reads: CASSGTDSYGYTF.